A single sample is the source of the 30 T cell receptor beta chains below, sequenced in a study of CD8 T cells in Susac syndrome. It was with random hexamers that 0.5 to 1 ug RNA was reverse transcribed. Via MiXCR, TCRdb re-called the immunoSEQ multiplex PCR reads, giving one row per CDR3 protein. Here the sample spans around 270,000 distinct CDR3 sequences, 65% to 90% being singletons. The sample taken for sequencing was CD8+ T cells from PBMCs. Receptor source: a human donor with multiple sclerosis.

The CDR3 sequence: CASSPLSLAAHTDTQYF. CDR3 DNA: TGTGCCAGCAGCCCATTAAGTCTAGCGGCCCACACAGATACGCAGTATTTT. This chain uses TRBV5-6 with TRBJ2-3; TRBD2 matches at 7 bases. The length of the CDR3 is 17 residues. Germline-derived CDR1 and CDR2 are SGHDT and YYEEEE. Trimming took 4 bases from V and 2 from J; bases not matched to a gene: 13.

This clonotype was seen a few times. The chain recombines TRBV4-1 with TRBJ2-3; maybe TRBD1 (6 bases). Looked up from germline, CDR1 is MGHRA and CDR2 is YSYEKL. V was cut by 3 bases and J by 0 bases, with 10 bases left in between. CDR3 length equals 15 residues. The CDR3 is CASSQEDRSTDTQYF. As DNA, the CDR3 is TGCGCCAGCAGCCAGGAGGACAGAAGCACAGATACGCAGTATTTT.

V usage is TRBV19 and J usage is TRBJ2-1, with 10 bases identical to TRBD2. Trimming at V came to 6 bases and at J to 6 bases, leaving 8 bases not matched to a gene. This CDR3 is 15 amino acids long. Germline values: CDR1 LNHDA, CDR2 SQIVND (reference sequence). DNA of the CDR3: TGTGCCAGTAGGCTTATAGCGGGAGGAGCCAATGAGCAGTTCTTC. This translates into CASRLIAGGANEQFF.

The V gene is TRBV19, the J gene TRBJ2-7, with D possibly being TRBD2 (5 bases). With 3 bases removed from V and 6 bases from J, the gap between germline ends came to 24 bases. The CDR3 totals 17 residues. In germline, CDR1 is LNHDA, CDR2 SQIVND (reference sequence). CDR3 loop: CASSMGFGSGVGLEQYF. The CDR3 DNA is TGTGCCAGTAGTATGGGGTTTGGATCCGGAGTTGGACTCGAGCAGTACTTC. The entire variable domain, with the rest obtained from reference TRBV19 and TRBJ2-7, is as follows: DGGITQSPKYLFRKEGQNVTLSCEQNLNHDAMYWYRQDPGQGLRLIYYSQIVNDFQKGDIAEGYSVSREKKESFPLTVTSAQKNPTAFYLCASSMGFGSGVGLEQYFGPGTRLTVT.

V and J are TRBV7-9 and TRBJ1-2; D unclear. Looked up from germline, CDR1 is SEHNR and CDR2 is FQNEAQ (reference sequence). The CDR3 is made up of 12 amino acids. The V gene lost 6 bases and the J gene lost 6 bases, with 11 bases spanning the gap. The CDR3 nucleotides read TGTGCCAGCAGACTCGACCTGGATGGCTACACCTTC. Protein: CASRLDLDGYTF.

This clonotype turned up a few times. The CDR3 loop reads CASSVGTSGGDTQYF. Written as DNA, the CDR3 is TGCGCCAGCAGCGTCGGGACTAGCGGGGGAGATACGCAGTATTTT. The V call is TRBV5-1, the J call TRBJ2-3; 14 positions agree with TRBD2. The CDR3 consists of 15 residues. The junction had 3 bases not matched to a gene; V was cut back by 4 bases and J by 5 bases. Germline assignment: CDR1 SGHRS and CDR2 YFSETQ.

The chain employs TRBV29-1 and TRBJ1-2; TRBD1 is a possible D gene (5 bases). The CDR3 runs to 14 residues. Germline V CDR1 and CDR2: SQVTM, ANQGSEA. The V and J ends lost 0 bases and 4 bases respectively, with 12 bases between them. Written as DNA, the CDR3 is TGCAGCGTTGAAGAATCGGGGCCTCGCTATGGCTACACCTTC. Protein sequence: CSVEESGPRYGYTF. The full variable domain, rest sourced from reference TRBV29-1 and TRBJ1-2, is SAVISQKPSRDICQRGTSLTIQCQVDSQVTMMFWYRQQPGQSLTLIATANQGSEATYESGFVIDKFPISRPNLTFSTLTVSNMSPEDSSIYLCSVEESGPRYGYTFGSGTRLTVV.

The chain combines TRBV18 with TRBJ2-1; 8 bases are a match to TRBD2. J lost 5 bases, V lost 6 bases, and 9 bases had no gene match. The germline V gene encodes CDR1 KGHSH and CDR2 LQKENI. This CDR3 has 15 amino acids. CDR3 sequence: CASSLGGRTHNEQFF. The CDR3 DNA reads as TGTGCCAGCTCCCTAGGCGGGAGGACCCACAATGAGCAGTTCTTC. Full variable domain (remainder filled in from reference TRBV18 and TRBJ2-1): NAGVMQNPRHLVRRRGQEARLRCSPMKGHSHVYWYRQLPEEGLKFMVYLQKENIIDESGMPKERFSAEFPKEGPSILRIQQVVRGDSAAYFCASSLGGRTHNEQFFGPGTRLTVL.

The V gene is TRBV5-5, the J gene TRBJ2-1; 7 bases fit TRBD2. Looked up from germline, CDR1 is SGHKS and CDR2 is YYEKEE (reference sequence). V shed 4 bases, J shed 4 bases, and the junction held 5 bases outside the gene matches. CDR3 length: 14 amino acids. This CDR3 reads CASSGDYPYNEQFF. In DNA, the CDR3 is TGTGCCAGCAGCGGGGACTACCCGTACAATGAGCAGTTCTTC.

J is TRBJ2-3 and V is TRBV5-1, with 7 bases aligning to TRBD2. The CDR3 contains 17 residues. The ends lost 0 bases at V and 4 bases at J; junction bases unmatched: 11. Germline CDR1 and CDR2: SGHRS and YFSETQ. In nucleotides, the CDR3 is TGCGCCAGCAGCTTGGGTTCGGCGGGAGCAGAGGCAGATACGCAGTATTTT. Protein sequence: CASSLGSAGAEADTQYF. Using reference TRBV5-1 and TRBJ2-3 for the parts outside the CDR3, the full variable domain is KAGVTQTPRYLIKTRGQQVTLSCSPISGHRSVSWYQQTPGQGLQFLFEYFSETQRNKGNFPGRFSGRQFSNSRSEMNVSTLELGDSALYLCASSLGSAGAEADTQYFGPGTRLTVL.

In its sample, this clonotype was seen once. V is TRBV20-1 and J is TRBJ1-5; TRBD1 matches 7 bases. Trimming at V came to 3 bases and at J to 3 bases, leaving 8 bases not matched to a gene. The germline V gene encodes CDR1 DFQATT and CDR2 SNEGSKA (reference sequence). The CDR3 length is 15 residues. The CDR3 DNA is TGCAGTGCTAGTCCATGGACAGGTCCCAATCAGCCCCAGCATTTT. It is translated as CSASPWTGPNQPQHF.

This clonotype was seen only once. The chain employs TRBV6-5 and TRBJ2-5; 11 bases are a match to TRBD2. The V gene end was trimmed by 3 bases and the J gene end by 1 base; junction bases not matched to a gene: 7. CDR1 is MNHEY and CDR2 is SVGAGI in the germline V gene. The CDR3 contains 17 residues. For the CDR3, the DNA is TGTGCCAGCAGTTATTCCTCTAGCGGGAGGACCCAAGAGACCCAGTACTTC. Amino acids: CASSYSSSGRTQETQYF.

This rearrangement joins TRBV3-1 to TRBJ2-3, with TRBD2 matching over 10 bases. Germline loops: CDR1 LGHDT, CDR2 YNNKEL (reference sequence). The CDR3 contains 18 residues. V lost 0 bases to trimming and J lost 4 bases; unmatched junction nucleotides: 10. CDR3 bases: TGTGCCAGCAGCCAAGAACTCCAACTAGCGGGGCTAGCAGATACGCAGTATTTT. Translated, it gives CASSQELQLAGLADTQYF.

Only one count was recorded for this clonotype. V gene TRBV7-9 combines with J gene TRBJ1-5, with TRBD1 matching 7 bases. The CDR3 spans 15 residues. Looked up from germline, CDR1 is SEHNR and CDR2 is FQNEAQ (reference sequence). Trimming removed 5 bases from V and 7 bases from J; junction bases left unmatched: 11. Here the CDR3 DNA reads TGTGCCAGCAGCCACGCAGGGGGGGGACGACAGCCCCAGCATTTT. Protein: CASSHAGGGRQPQHF.

The CDR3 loop reads CASSLRSGSRFNEQFF. The CDR3 nucleotides read TGTGCCAGCAGTTTACGGAGCGGGAGTCGGTTCAATGAGCAGTTCTTC. The rearrangement links TRBV28 to TRBJ2-1, with 8 bases matching TRBD2. The CDR3 spans 16 residues. Germline CDR1 is MDHEN and CDR2 is SYDVKM. V gave up 2 bases and J gave up 6 bases; unmatched junction bases: 9.

This chain uses TRBV27 with TRBJ2-7, with D maybe TRBD1 (7 bases). There are 15 residues in the CDR3. The germline V gene encodes CDR1 MNHEY and CDR2 SMNVEV (reference sequence). V was trimmed by 3 bases and J by 5 bases, leaving 17 bases between them. The CDR3 nucleotides read TGTGCCAGCAGTTTTGGGGTGACAGGGAGGAACGAGCAGTACTTC. Encoded protein: CASSFGVTGRNEQYF.

The V call is TRBV7-9, the J call TRBJ2-2, with D perhaps TRBD1 (5 bases). The CDR3 covers 17 residues. V was trimmed by 1 base and J by 6 bases, leaving 18 bases between them. CDR1 is SEHNR, CDR2 FQNEAQ, per germline (reference sequence). The CDR3 spells CASSLGTGVAGAGELFF. CDR3 DNA: TGTGCCAGCAGCTTAGGTACAGGAGTAGCCGGCGCCGGGGAGCTGTTTTTT.

V gene TRBV28 combines with J gene TRBJ1-5; D is unclear. V dropped 6 bases and J dropped 3 bases, with 15 bases sitting between them. CDR1 is MDHEN, CDR2 SYDVKM, per germline. The CDR3 length is 15 residues. The CDR3 sequence: CASRRSGLPNQPQHF. The DNA of the CDR3 is TGTGCCAGCAGACGGTCGGGCCTCCCCAATCAGCCCCAGCATTTT.

The rearrangement uses TRBV10-1 and TRBJ1-2; D ambiguous. The CDR3 covers 13 residues. V lost 2 bases and J lost 4, with 8 bases in between. The germline V gene has CDR1 WNHNN and CDR2 SYGVQD (reference sequence). This CDR3 reads CASSENPAYGYTF. Here the CDR3 DNA reads TGCGCCAGCAGTGAGAACCCGGCCTATGGCTACACCTTC.

The chain uses TRBV6-1 and TRBJ2-5; 9 nucleotides agree with TRBD2. CDR3 size: 14 residues. The junction had 4 bases not matched to a gene; V was cut back by 4 bases and J by 4 bases. Germline CDR1 and CDR2: MNHNS and SASEGT. The CDR3 sequence: CASSVAGALETQYF. The CDR3 coding sequence is TGTGCCAGCAGTGTAGCGGGAGCTCTAGAGACCCAGTACTTC.

The V gene is TRBV6-1, the J gene TRBJ2-5; D possibly corresponds to TRBD2 (5 bases). CDR3 length: 15 residues. The germline V and J ends were trimmed by 5 bases and 0 bases, with 13 bases remaining between them. Germline V gene sequence: CDR1 MNHNS, CDR2 SASEGT. Here the CDR3 DNA reads TGTGCCAGCAGTCCAGCTAGCCCGTACCAAGAGACCCAGTACTTC. Translated: CASSPASPYQETQYF.

The chain carries TRBV19 and TRBJ1-1, with no clear D. V was cut by 3 bases and J by 0 bases, with 8 bases left in between. CDR1 and CDR2 from the germline V gene are LNHDA and SQIVND (reference sequence). CDR3 length equals 14 residues. CDR3 sequence: CASSINPVNTEAFF. For the CDR3, the DNA is TGTGCCAGTAGTATCAACCCAGTGAACACTGAAGCTTTCTTT. The variable domain in full, completed from reference TRBV19 and TRBJ1-1, reads DGGITQSPKYLFRKEGQNVTLSCEQNLNHDAMYWYRQDPGQGLRLIYYSQIVNDFQKGDIAEGYSVSREKKESFPLTVTSAQKNPTAFYLCASSINPVNTEAFFGQGTRLTVV.

The chain has TRBV12-3 or TRBV12-4 and TRBJ2-7; D is perhaps TRBD1 or TRBD2 (5 bases each). This CDR3 is 16 amino acids long. V lost 2 bases and J lost 5, with 19 bases in between. The CDR3 loop reads CASSLKPQGAWDEQYF. CDR3 nucleotide sequence: TGTGCCAGCAGTTTAAAGCCCCAGGGAGCCTGGGACGAGCAGTACTTC.

This clonotype was counted only a few times. V gene TRBV6-5 combines with J gene TRBJ2-1, with a possible D match to TRBD2 (5 bases). V lost 5 bases and J lost 2, with 10 bases in between. The length of the CDR3 is 14 residues. Germline V gene sequence: CDR1 MNHEY, CDR2 SVGAGI. CDR3 in DNA: TGTGCCAGCAGTCCCCTACTAGCCTACAATGAGCAGTTCTTC. Amino acids: CASSPLLAYNEQFF.

This clonotype showed up just once. CDR3 loop: CASSTPGLAGYSGANVLTF. The DNA for the CDR3 is TGTGCCAGTAGTACCCCGGGACTAGCGGGCTACTCTGGGGCCAACGTCCTGACTTTC. The chain is built from TRBV19 and TRBJ2-6; TRBD2 agrees at 12 bases. CDR3 size: 19 residues. Germline values: CDR1 LNHDA, CDR2 SQIVND (reference sequence). Trimming took 4 bases from V and 0 from J; bases not matched to a gene: 7.

The CDR3 is CSARARGPYQPQHF. CDR3 bases: TGCAGTGCTAGGGCCCGGGGACCTTATCAGCCCCAGCATTTT. The chain joins TRBV20-1 to TRBJ1-5, with D maybe TRBD1 (5 bases). The V end lost 3 bases, the J end lost 5 bases, and 14 bases lay between the germline ends. Germline V gene data show CDR1 as DFQATT and CDR2 as SNEGSKA (reference sequence). The CDR3 runs 14 residues.

This chain connects TRBV4-3 to TRBJ2-2; no firm D call. Between the trimmed V and J ends, which lost 4 bases and 4 bases, there was a span of 10 bases. The germline CDR1 and CDR2 sequences are LGHNA and YSLEER. The CDR3 spans 14 residues. The CDR3 loop reads CASSPYTATGELFF. The DNA of the CDR3 is TGCGCCAGCAGCCCTTATACAGCCACCGGGGAGCTGTTTTTT.

About this clonotype: A read error may produce the germline difference seen at one junction end. The CDR3 DNA sequence: TGTGCTAGCAGCGCGACCATGAACACTGAAGCTTTCTTT. Protein sequence: CASSATMNTEAFF. V gene TRBV7-7 combines with J gene TRBJ1-1, with unresolved D. The CDR3 is made up of 13 amino acids. The germline gives CDR1 SSHAT, CDR2 FNYEAQ (reference sequence).

V gene TRBV7-8 combines with J gene TRBJ2-7; 7 bases fit TRBD2. Losses at the gene ends were 0 bases for V and 4 bases for J; bases not matched to a gene: 6. The CDR3 covers 15 residues. From germline, CDR1 is SGHVS and CDR2 FQNEAQ. CDR3 sequence (DNA): TGTGCCAGCAGCTTAGCTCTAGCGGCTTTTTACGAGCAGTACTTC. The encoded protein is CASSLALAAFYEQYF.

The rearrangement links TRBV19 to TRBJ2-3; a weak D match, TRBD1 (6 bases). Germline CDR1 and CDR2: LNHDA and SQIVND (reference sequence). The CDR3 is 15 amino acids. The V end was cut by 6 bases, the J end by 2 bases, with 15 bases between. The CDR3: CASSLQGTNTDTQYF. CDR3 nucleotide sequence: TGTGCCAGTAGCCTTCAGGGGACCAACACAGATACGCAGTATTTT.